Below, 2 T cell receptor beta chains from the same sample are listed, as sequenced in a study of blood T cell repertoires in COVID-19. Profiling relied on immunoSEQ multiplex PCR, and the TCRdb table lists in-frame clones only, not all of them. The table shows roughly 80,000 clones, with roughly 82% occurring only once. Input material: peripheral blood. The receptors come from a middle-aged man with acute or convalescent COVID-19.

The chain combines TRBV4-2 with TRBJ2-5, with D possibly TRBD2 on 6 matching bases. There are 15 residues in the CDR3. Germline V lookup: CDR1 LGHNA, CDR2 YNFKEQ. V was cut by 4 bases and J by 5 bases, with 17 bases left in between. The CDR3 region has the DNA TGTGCCAGCAGCCTCCGGGACTGGGAGCGGGAGACCCAGTACTTC. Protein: CASSLRDWERETQYF.

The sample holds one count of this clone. In DNA, the CDR3 is TGTGCCAGCAGCTTAACGACAGGGCACTATGGCTACACCTTC. Translation gives CASSLTTGHYGYTF. This chain links TRBV7-9 with TRBJ1-2; 7 nucleotides line up with TRBD1. V dropped 2 bases and J dropped 3; count of bases not matched to a gene: 3. Germline-derived CDR1 and CDR2 are SEHNR and FQNEAQ (reference sequence). This CDR3 is built from 14 residues.